These T cell receptor beta chains were read from a single sample in a study of cytomegalovirus exposure and HLA in healthy donors. Data came from immunoSEQ multiplex PCR; TCRdb stores just in-frame clones and leaves some out. The table records 100,000 or so clones, approximately 80% of them present only once. The sample taken for sequencing was PBMCs. These receptors came from a man younger than 45 in good health and CMV-seropositive. CDR3s include the opening cysteine and the closing phenylalanine or tryptophan. Fields, in order: D gene, V gene, J gene, clone size, CDR3 length, CDR3 protein, CDR3 DNA. D genes are given only for firm matches. The size of a clone is reported for some rows only, either as once, few or many, or as a class for expanded clones.

D: NA
V: TRBV4-3
J: TRBJ2-7
size: NA
length: 16
CDR3: CASSQDPWTSNYEQYF
DNA: TGCGCCAGCAGCCAAGATCCCTGGACAAGTAACTACGAGCAGTACTTC

D: NA
V: TRBV5-1
J: TRBJ2-5
size: NA
length: 13
CDR3: CASSSGLQETQYF
DNA: TGCGCCAGCAGCTCTGGACTTCAGGAGACCCAGTACTTC

D: TRBD1
V: TRBV6-1
J: TRBJ1-4
size: once
length: 14
CDR3: CASNAGQGGGKLFF
DNA: TGTGCCAGCAATGCCGGACAGGGAGGAGGGAAACTGTTTTTT

D: NA
V: TRBV13
J: TRBJ2-1
size: NA
length: 17
CDR3: CASSHVSRGHSYNEQFF
DNA: TGTGCCAGCAGCCACGTGTCAAGGGGCCACTCCTACAATGAGCAGTTCTTC

D: TRBD1
V: TRBV19
J: TRBJ1-1
size: once
length: 13
CDR3: CASSQVRGTEAFF
DNA: TGTGCCAGTAGTCAAGTCAGGGGGACTGAAGCTTTCTTT

D: TRBD2
V: TRBV7-6
J: TRBJ2-6
size: NA
length: 21
CDR3: CASSTGLAGGPSFSGANVLTF
DNA: TGTGCCAGCAGCACGGGACTAGCGGGAGGGCCTTCGTTCTCTGGGGCCAACGTCCTGACTTTC

D: TRBD1
V: TRBV5-1
J: TRBJ1-2
size: NA
length: 13
CDR3: CASSHGTDVGYTF
DNA: TGCGCCAGCAGCCATGGGACAGATGTTGGCTACACCTTC

D: TRBD1
V: TRBV7-9
J: TRBJ2-1
size: NA
length: 17
CDR3: CASSPLPGQGFGNEQFF
DNA: TGTGCCAGCAGCCCCCTGCCGGGACAGGGCTTTGGAAATGAGCAGTTCTTC

D: TRBD1
V: TRBV28
J: TRBJ1-6
size: few
length: 15
CDR3: CASSTGDGYNSPLHF
DNA: TGTGCCAGCAGTACAGGGGACGGGTATAATTCACCCCTCCACTTT

D: NA
V: TRBV9
J: TRBJ1-2
size: NA
length: 15
CDR3: CASSVEGVRNYGYTF
DNA: TGTGCCAGCAGCGTAGAAGGAGTACGGAACTATGGCTACACCTTC

D: TRBD2
V: TRBV9
J: TRBJ2-3
size: NA
length: 16
CDR3: CASSVEGLAGTDTQYF
DNA: TGTGCCAGCAGCGTAGAAGGCCTAGCGGGCACAGATACGCAGTATTTT

D: TRBD2
V: TRBV5-6
J: TRBJ2-7
size: NA
length: 15
CDR3: CASSPLAGRAYEQYF
DNA: TGTGCCAGCAGCCCCTTAGCGGGACGAGCCTACGAGCAGTACTTC

D: NA
V: TRBV9
J: TRBJ2-5
size: NA
length: 15
CDR3: CASSPEGTLKETQYF
DNA: TGTGCCAGCAGCCCCGAGGGGACACTGAAAGAGACCCAGTACTTC

D: NA
V: TRBV29-1
J: TRBJ2-1
size: NA
length: 14
CDR3: CSVYRQLPDNEQFF
DNA: TGCAGCGTTTACCGACAGCTTCCCGACAATGAGCAGTTCTTC

D: TRBD1
V: TRBV5-6
J: TRBJ2-3
size: NA
length: 16
CDR3: CASSLPGQGTSDTQYF
DNA: TGTGCCAGCAGCCTACCGGGACAGGGTACATCAGATACGCAGTATTTT

D: TRBD1
V: TRBV19
J: TRBJ1-5
size: once
length: 16
CDR3: CASRPRDRGINQPQHF
DNA: TGTGCCAGTAGGCCCCGGGACAGGGGGATCAATCAGCCCCAGCATTTT

D: NA
V: TRBV6-5
J: TRBJ1-1
size: NA
length: 13
CDR3: CASQVTVNTEAFF
DNA: TGTGCCAGCCAGGTGACGGTGAACACTGAAGCTTTCTTT

D: TRBD2
V: TRBV9
J: TRBJ2-1
size: NA
length: 20
CDR3: CASSVDGLAGGPSSYNEQFF
DNA: TGTGCCAGCAGCGTAGATGGACTAGCGGGGGGGCCTAGCTCCTACAATGAGCAGTTCTTC

D: NA
V: TRBV5-6
J: TRBJ1-4
size: NA
length: 14
CDR3: CASSLRGGGEKLFF
DNA: TGTGCCAGCAGCTTAAGGGGTGGTGGTGAAAAACTGTTTTTT

D: TRBD2
V: TRBV27
J: TRBJ2-7
size: NA
length: 14
CDR3: CASSAPGLGSPQYF
DNA: TGTGCCAGCAGTGCTCCGGGACTAGGAAGCCCCCAGTACTTC

D: NA
V: TRBV10-3
J: TRBJ2-7
size: NA
length: 16
CDR3: CAISDPGGTGLVEQYF
DNA: TGTGCCATCAGTGATCCCGGGGGGACAGGATTAGTCGAGCAGTACTTC

D: TRBD2
V: TRBV2
J: TRBJ2-1
size: NA
length: 14
CDR3: CARGTSGRVDEQFF
DNA: TGTGCCAGGGGGACTAGCGGGAGGGTCGATGAGCAGTTCTTC

D: NA
V: TRBV7-9
J: TRBJ1-6
size: NA
length: 12
CDR3: CASSLSNSPLHF
DNA: TGTGCCAGCAGCTTAAGCAATTCACCCCTCCACTTT

D: NA
V: TRBV10-3
J: TRBJ1-3
size: NA
length: 14
CDR3: CAISGSSSGNTIYF
DNA: TGTGCCATCAGTGGGTCCAGCTCTGGAAACACCATATATTTT

D: TRBD1
V: TRBV25-1
J: TRBJ2-5
size: NA
length: 13
CDR3: CASADRDQETQYF
DNA: TGTGCCAGCGCGGACAGGGATCAAGAGACCCAGTACTTC

D: TRBD2
V: TRBV5-1
J: TRBJ2-2
size: NA
length: 16
CDR3: CASSLRLAGSTGELFF
DNA: TGCGCCAGCAGCTTGCGACTAGCGGGGAGCACCGGGGAGCTGTTTTTT